Presented here are 5 T cell receptor beta chains from one specimen sequenced in a study of shared clonotypes between healthy human individuals. Only CD45RO-negative cells positively selected for CCR7 counted as naive CD8 cells, so terminally differentiated effector memory CD45RA+ cells were excluded. Using immunoSEQ multiplex PCR, the repertoire was profiled, and TCRdb retains in-frame clones only, with some absent. The sample has about 2 million clones, roughly 95% seen once; the top ten hold 0.9% to 1.4%. Material: naive CD8+ T cells sorted from blood. These receptor sequences come from a man in his late teens or twenties in good health.

The chain carries TRBV7-8 and TRBJ2-1; D is perhaps TRBD2 (6 bases). Per the germline V gene, CDR1 is SGHVS and CDR2 is FQNEAQ. The V and J ends lost 5 bases and 1 base respectively, with 15 bases between them. CDR3 length: 16 residues. The DNA of the CDR3 is TGTGCCAGCAGCCCCCGACTAGTTGGTTCCTACAATGAGCAGTTCTTC. Protein: CASSPRLVGSYNEQFF.

This sequence joins TRBV7-8 and TRBJ2-1; TRBD1 or TRBD2 may be the D gene (6 bases each). Looked up from germline, CDR1 is SGHVS and CDR2 is FQNEAQ. V lost 5 bases and J 5 bases, leaving 19 bases between the germline ends. The CDR3 loop spans 16 amino acids. The CDR3 bases are TGTGCCAGCAGCCCCTACCGAGGGGGGACCGACAATGAGCAGTTCTTC. Residues: CASSPYRGGTDNEQFF.

This rearrangement joins TRBV5-4 to TRBJ2-7; a possible D gene is TRBD1 (5 bases). CDR3 size: 13 residues. Germline values: CDR1 SGHNT, CDR2 YYREEE (reference sequence). V was shortened by 4 bases and J by 5 bases, with 13 bases between the two germline ends. The CDR3 sequence: CASSPNQGHEQYF. CDR3 DNA: TGTGCCAGCAGCCCGAATCAGGGCCACGAGCAGTACTTC.

The rearrangement links TRBV7-3 to TRBJ2-7, with D possibly matching TRBD1 (7 bases). CDR3 length: 15 residues. Deletions cut 2 bases from V and 4 bases from J, with 15 bases between. The germline CDR1 and CDR2 sequences are SGHTA and FQGTGA. Here the CDR3 DNA reads TGTGCCAGCAGCTTAGAGCTGACAGGGACTTACGAGCAGTACTTC. Amino acids: CASSLELTGTYEQYF. Full variable domain (remainder filled in from reference TRBV7-3 and TRBJ2-7): GAGVSQTPSNKVTEKGKYVELRCDPISGHTALYWYRQSLGQGPEFLIYFQGTGAADDSGLPNDRFFAVRPEGSVSTLKIQRTERGDSAVYLCASSLELTGTYEQYFGPGTRLTVT.

The V call is TRBV9, the J call TRBJ1-4, with D possibly matching TRBD1 (6 bases). V lost 3 bases and J 7 bases, leaving 7 bases between the germline ends. CDR1 is SGDLS and CDR2 is YYNGEE in the germline V gene. The CDR3 totals 12 residues. The CDR3 DNA reads as TGTGCCAGCAGCGAGGGGGGTGAAAAACTGTTTTTT. This sequence encodes CASSEGGEKLFF.